This TCR beta chain was found in a study of early T cells in non-severe SARS-CoV-2 infection. This clonotype was counted ten times or more. TCRdb analysed the 5' RACE reads with MiXCR anew, one entry per CDR3 protein. The table has fewer than 40,000 distinct CDR3 sequences, roughly 5% seen once. The CDR3 extends over 12 amino acids. Deletions cut 2 bases from V and 11 bases from J, with 12 bases between. CDR1 is MDHEN, CDR2 SYDVKM, per germline. This chain uses TRBV28 with TRBJ1-1; D not certain. This TCR came from an adult who was a healthcare worker with PCR-confirmed SARS-CoV-2 infection or an uninfected control (not recorded which). Source material: whole blood. The CDR3 DNA sequence: TGTGCCAGCAGTTTAACAAATCTTAAGGCTTTCTTT. This encodes CASSLTNLKAFF.